The following is a T cell receptor (beta chain) sequence with its context. One entry per CDR3 protein, called by TCRdb with MiXCR from the RACE reads. The data contain about 120,000 distinct CDR3 sequences, about 12% of them singletons. Per the germline V gene, CDR1 is MDHEN and CDR2 is SYDVKM. Trimming pared 6 bases from V and 7 bases from J, leaving 3 bases between. This CDR3 is built from 9 residues. This sample is drawn from a study of human T cells and chemical hapten exposure. About the research overall: There were per-sample TCR yield variations, arising mainly from small pooled library volume differences.

This sample's time point: patch test 1, 2 weeks after DPC sensitization. Regarding treatment: therapeutic diphenylcyclopropenone sensitization with weekly scalp DPC. Blood was drawn before each patch test was applied. The chain links TRBV28 to TRBJ1-1, with unresolved D. The sample consisted of whole blood, taken in connection with sensitization to the hapten diphenylcyclopropenone (DPC). The receptor was derived from a woman between 45 and 60 years old with alopecia areata. Some clones in this sample may be carry-over from other donors' samples. The chain's CDR3 is CASRCEAFF. The CDR3 nucleotides read TGTGCCAGCAGGTGTGAAGCTTTCTTT.